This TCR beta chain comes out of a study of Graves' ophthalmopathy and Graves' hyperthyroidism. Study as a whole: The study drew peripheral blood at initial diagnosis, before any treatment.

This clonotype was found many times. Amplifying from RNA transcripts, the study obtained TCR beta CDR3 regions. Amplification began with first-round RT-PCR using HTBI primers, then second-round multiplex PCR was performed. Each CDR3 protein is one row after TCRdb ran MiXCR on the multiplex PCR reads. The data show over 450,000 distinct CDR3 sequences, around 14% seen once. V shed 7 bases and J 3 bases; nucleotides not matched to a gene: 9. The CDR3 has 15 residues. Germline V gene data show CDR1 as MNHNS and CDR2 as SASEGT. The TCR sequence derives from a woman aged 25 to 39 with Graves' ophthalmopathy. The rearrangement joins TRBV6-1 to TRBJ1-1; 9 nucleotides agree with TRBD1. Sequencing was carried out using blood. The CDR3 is CASTRDRASYTEAFF. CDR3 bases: TGTGCCAGCACCCGGGACAGGGCAAGTTACACTGAAGCTTTCTTT.